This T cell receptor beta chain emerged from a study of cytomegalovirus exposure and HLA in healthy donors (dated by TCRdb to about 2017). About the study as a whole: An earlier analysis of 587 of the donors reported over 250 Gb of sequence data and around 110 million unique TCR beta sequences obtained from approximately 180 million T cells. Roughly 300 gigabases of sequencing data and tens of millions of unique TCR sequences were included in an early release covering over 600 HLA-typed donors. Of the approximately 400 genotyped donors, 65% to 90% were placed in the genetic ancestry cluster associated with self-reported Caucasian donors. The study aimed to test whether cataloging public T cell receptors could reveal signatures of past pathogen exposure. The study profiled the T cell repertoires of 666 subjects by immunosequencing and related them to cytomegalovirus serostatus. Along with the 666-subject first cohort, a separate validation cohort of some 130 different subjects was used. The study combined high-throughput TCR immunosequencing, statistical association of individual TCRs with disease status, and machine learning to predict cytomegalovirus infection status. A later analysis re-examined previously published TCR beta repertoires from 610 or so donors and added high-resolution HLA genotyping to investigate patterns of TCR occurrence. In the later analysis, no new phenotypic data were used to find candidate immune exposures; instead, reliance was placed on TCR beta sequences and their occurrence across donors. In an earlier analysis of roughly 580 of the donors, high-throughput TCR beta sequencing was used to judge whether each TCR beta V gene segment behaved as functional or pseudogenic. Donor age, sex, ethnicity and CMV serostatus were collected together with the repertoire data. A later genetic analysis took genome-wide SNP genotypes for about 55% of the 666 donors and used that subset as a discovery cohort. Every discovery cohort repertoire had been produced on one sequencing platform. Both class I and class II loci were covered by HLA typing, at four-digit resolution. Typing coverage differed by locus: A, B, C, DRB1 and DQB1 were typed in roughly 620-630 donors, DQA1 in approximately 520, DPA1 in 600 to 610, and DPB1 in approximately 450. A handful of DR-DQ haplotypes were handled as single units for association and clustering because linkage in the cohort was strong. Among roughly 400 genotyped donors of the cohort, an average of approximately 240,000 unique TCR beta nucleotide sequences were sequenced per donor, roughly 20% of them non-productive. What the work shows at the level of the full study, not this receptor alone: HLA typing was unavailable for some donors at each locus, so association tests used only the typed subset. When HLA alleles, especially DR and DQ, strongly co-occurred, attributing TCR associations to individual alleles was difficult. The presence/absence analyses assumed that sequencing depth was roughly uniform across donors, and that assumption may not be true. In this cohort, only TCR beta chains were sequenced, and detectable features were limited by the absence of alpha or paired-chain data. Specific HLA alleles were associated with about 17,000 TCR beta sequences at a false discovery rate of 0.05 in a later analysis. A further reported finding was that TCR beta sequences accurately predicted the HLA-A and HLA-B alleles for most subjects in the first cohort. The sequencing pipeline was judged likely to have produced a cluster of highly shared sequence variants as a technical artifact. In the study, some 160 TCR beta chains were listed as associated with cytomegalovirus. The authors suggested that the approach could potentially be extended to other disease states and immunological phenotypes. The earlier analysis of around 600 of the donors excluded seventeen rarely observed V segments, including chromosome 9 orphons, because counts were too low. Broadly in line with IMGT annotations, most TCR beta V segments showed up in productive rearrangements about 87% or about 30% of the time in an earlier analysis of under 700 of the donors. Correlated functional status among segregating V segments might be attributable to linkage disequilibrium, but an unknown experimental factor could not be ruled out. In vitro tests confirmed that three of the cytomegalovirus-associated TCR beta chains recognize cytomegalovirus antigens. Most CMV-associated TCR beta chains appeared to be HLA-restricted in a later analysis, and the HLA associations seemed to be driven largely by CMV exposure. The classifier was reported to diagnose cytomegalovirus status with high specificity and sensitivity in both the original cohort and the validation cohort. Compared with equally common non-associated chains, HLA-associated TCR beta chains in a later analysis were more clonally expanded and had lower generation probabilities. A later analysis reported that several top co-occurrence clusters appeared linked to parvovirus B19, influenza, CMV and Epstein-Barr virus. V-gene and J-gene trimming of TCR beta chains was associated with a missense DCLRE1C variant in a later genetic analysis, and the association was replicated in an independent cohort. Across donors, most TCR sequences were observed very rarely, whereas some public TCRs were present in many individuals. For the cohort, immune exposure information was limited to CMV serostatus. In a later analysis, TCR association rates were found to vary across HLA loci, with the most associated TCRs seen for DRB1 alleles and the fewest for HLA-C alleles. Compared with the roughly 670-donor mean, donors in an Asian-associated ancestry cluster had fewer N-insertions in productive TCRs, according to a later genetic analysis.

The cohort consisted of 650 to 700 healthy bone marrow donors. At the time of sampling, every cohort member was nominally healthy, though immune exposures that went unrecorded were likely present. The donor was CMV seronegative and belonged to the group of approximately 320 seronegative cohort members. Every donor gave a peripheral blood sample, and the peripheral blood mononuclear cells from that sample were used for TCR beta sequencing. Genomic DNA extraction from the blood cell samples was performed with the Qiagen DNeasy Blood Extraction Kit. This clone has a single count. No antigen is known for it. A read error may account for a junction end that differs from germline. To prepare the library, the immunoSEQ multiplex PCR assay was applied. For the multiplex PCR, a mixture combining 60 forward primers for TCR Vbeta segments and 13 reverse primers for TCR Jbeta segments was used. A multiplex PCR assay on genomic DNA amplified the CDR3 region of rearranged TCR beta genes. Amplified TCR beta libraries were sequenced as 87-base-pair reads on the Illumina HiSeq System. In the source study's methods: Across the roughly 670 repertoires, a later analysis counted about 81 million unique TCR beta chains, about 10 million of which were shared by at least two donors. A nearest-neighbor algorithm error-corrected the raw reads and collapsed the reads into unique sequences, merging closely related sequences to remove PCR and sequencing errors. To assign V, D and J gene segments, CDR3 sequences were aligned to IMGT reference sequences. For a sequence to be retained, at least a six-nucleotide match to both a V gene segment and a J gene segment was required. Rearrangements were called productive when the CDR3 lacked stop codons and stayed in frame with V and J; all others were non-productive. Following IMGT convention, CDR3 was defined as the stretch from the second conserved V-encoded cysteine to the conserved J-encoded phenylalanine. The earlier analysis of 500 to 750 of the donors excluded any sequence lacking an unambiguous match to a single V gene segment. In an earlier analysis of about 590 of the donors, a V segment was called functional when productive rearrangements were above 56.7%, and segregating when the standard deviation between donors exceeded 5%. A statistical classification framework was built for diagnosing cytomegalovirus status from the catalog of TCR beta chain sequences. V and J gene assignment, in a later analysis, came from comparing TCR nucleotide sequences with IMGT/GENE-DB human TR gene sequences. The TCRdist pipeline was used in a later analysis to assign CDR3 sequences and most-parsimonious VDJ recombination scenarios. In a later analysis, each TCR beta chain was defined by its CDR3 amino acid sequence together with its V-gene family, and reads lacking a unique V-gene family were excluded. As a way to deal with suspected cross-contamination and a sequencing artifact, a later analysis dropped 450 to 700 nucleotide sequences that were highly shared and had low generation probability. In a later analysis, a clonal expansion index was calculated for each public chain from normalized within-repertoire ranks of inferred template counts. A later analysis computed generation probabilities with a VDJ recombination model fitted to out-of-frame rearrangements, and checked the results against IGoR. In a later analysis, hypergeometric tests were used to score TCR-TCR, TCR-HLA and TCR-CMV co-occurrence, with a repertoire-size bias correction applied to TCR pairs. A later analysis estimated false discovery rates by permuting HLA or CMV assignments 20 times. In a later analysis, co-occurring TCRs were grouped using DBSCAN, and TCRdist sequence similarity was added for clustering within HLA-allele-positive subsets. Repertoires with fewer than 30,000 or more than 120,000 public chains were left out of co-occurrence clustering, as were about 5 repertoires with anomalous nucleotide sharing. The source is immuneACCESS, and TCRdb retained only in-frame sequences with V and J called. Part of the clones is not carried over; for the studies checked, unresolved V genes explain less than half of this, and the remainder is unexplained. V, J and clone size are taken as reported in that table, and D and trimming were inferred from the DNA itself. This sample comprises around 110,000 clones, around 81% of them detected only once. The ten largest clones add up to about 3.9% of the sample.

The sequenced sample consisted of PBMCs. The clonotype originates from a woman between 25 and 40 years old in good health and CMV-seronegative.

The CDR3 loop reads CSSILGGGETQYF. In nucleotides, the sequence is TGTTCCAGCATCTTGGGGGGTGGAGAGACCCAGTACTTC. The sequence is built from TRBV7-9 and TRBJ2-5; TRBD2 could be the D gene, as 6 bases match. The cysteine opens and the phenylalanine closes a CDR3 of 13 amino acids. Only the CDR3 region is kept as DNA, spanning 39 bases read in frame from base 1. The CDR1 and CDR2 encoded by the germline V gene (reference sequence) are SEHNR and FQNEAQ.